The 8 T cell receptor beta chains below come from one sample, sequenced in a study of T cells in Graves' hyperthyroidism and ophthalmopathy. Researchers amplified the TCR beta CDR3 regions from RNA transcripts. HTBI primers drove first-round RT-PCR of the TCR CDR3. TCRdb recomputed calls from the multiplex PCR reads with MiXCR, one row per CDR3 protein. The sample has about 180,000 distinct CDR3 sequences, over 15% seen once. The sample comprised blood. The receptors originated from a woman between 45 and 65 years old with Graves' hyperthyroidism.

The chain has TRBV28 and TRBJ2-7; D possibly corresponds to TRBD1 (6 bases). Germline V lookup: CDR1 MDHEN, CDR2 SYDVKM. The CDR3 has 13 residues. The V end was cut by 6 bases, the J end by 4 bases, with 13 bases between. CDR3 loop: CASSYLGQYEQYF. The CDR3 nucleotides are TGTGCCAGCAGCTACCTAGGACAGTACGAGCAGTACTTC.

Many counts were recorded for this clonotype. J is TRBJ2-2 and V is TRBV2, with 13 bases fitting TRBD2. The V gene end was trimmed by 4 bases and the J gene end by 1 base; junction bases not matched to a gene: 6. CDR1 is SNHLY and CDR2 is FYNNEI in the germline V gene. The CDR3 is 18 residues long. CDR3 in amino acids: CASSARTSGGLNTGELFF. CDR3 nucleotide sequence: TGTGCCAGCAGTGCCCGGACTAGCGGGGGCCTGAACACCGGGGAGCTGTTTTTT.

In this sample, this clonotype turned up many times. V is TRBV7-2 and J is TRBJ2-3, with D uncertain. This CDR3 has 13 residues. Germline CDR1 reads SGHTA; CDR2 reads FQGNSA. The V gene lost 1 base and the J gene lost 2 bases, with 4 bases spanning the gap. In DNA form, the CDR3 reads TGTGCCAGCAGCTTAGACCCCACAGATACGCAGTATTTT. This sequence encodes CASSLDPTDTQYF.

With respect to this clonotype: A read error may produce the germline difference seen at one junction end. This sequence joins TRBV6-1 and TRBJ1-2; TRBD1 aligns across 9 bases. There are 17 residues in the CDR3. The germline CDR1 and CDR2 sequences are MNHNS and SASEGT. The CDR3: CASSPQTGGTANHGYTF. Here the CDR3 DNA reads TGTGCCAGCAGTCCTCAGACAGGGGGGACAGCTAACCATGGCTACACCTTT.

The chain combines TRBV12-3 or TRBV12-4 with TRBJ2-7, with 10 bases lining up with TRBD1. V shed 6 bases and J 6 bases; nucleotides not matched to a gene: 2. The CDR3 covers 12 residues. For the CDR3, the DNA is TGTGCCAGCAGCCGACAGGGGGCCGAGCAGTACTTC. It translates to CASSRQGAEQYF.

This clonotype was seen many times. V is TRBV20-1 and J is TRBJ2-1; a possible D gene is TRBD1 (6 bases). There are 20 residues in the CDR3. Germline V gene lookup returns CDR1 DFQATT and CDR2 SNEGSKA (reference sequence). V lost 6 bases and J lost 0, with 30 bases in between. The CDR3 bases are TGCAGTGCCCAAGGGGGATTCGGGGCAAAGGCCTACAGCTCCTACAATGAGCAGTTCTTC. Translation gives CSAQGGFGAKAYSSYNEQFF.

This clonotype was counted many times. V is TRBV7-2 and J is TRBJ2-5; 8 bases fit TRBD1. Trimming removed 2 bases from V and 5 bases from J; junction bases left unmatched: 10. Germline V gene sequence: CDR1 SGHTA, CDR2 FQGNSA. The CDR3 length is 16 residues. This CDR3 reads CASSLQTGVYGETQYF. CDR3 DNA sequence: TGTGCCAGCAGCTTACAGACAGGGGTGTATGGGGAGACCCAGTACTTC.

The chain links TRBV20-1 to TRBJ1-1, with 10 bases fitting TRBD1. With 6 bases clipped from V and 5 bases from J, the junction kept 3 bases outside the gene matches. From germline, CDR1 is DFQATT and CDR2 SNEGSKA (reference sequence). The CDR3 contains 12 residues. CDR3 sequence (DNA): TGCAGTGCCCGGACAGGGGGGACTGAAGCTTTCTTT. Encoded protein: CSARTGGTEAFF.